This entry features one T cell receptor beta chain sequence. Sequencing used immunoSEQ multiplex PCR; TCRdb keeps in-frame clones, though not all of them. The sample holds 200,000 or so clones, around 84% seen once. Germline CDR1 reads MGHRA; CDR2 reads YSYEKL. The CDR3 runs 15 residues. Trimming cost V 5 bases and J 4 bases, with 14 bases left between them. The data belong to a study of blood T cell repertoires in COVID-19. Overall study context: In each case, the material was cDNA or gDNA derived from T cells, B-cell-depleted T cells, or PBMCs.

The clonotype originates from a man in his fifties or sixties with acute or convalescent COVID-19. The sample comprised peripheral blood. The rearrangement joins TRBV4-1 to TRBJ1-4; the D is unclear. The DNA of the CDR3 is TGCGCCAGCAGCTTAGTTACTGAACTTAATGAAAAACTGTTTTTT. It translates to CASSLVTELNEKLFF.